Below are 27 T cell receptor beta chains sequenced from a single sample in a study of blood T cell repertoires in COVID-19. TCRdb's table, derived via immunoSEQ multiplex PCR, lists solely in-frame clones and lacks some. Among about 310,000 clones listed, roughly 90% were seen once. The specimen was peripheral blood. The receptor source for this set is a woman aged 40 to 50 with COVID-19, enrolled during active disease.

The genes are TRBV2 and TRBJ2-2; the D gene is possibly TRBD2 (6 bases). V was shortened by 10 bases and J by 9 bases, with 21 bases between the two germline ends. The CDR3 has 14 residues. Germline V lookup: CDR1 SNHLY, CDR2 FYNNEI. The CDR3 sequence is CATGSASWERELFF. The DNA for the CDR3 is TGTGCCACCGGGAGCGCTAGCTGGGAAAGGGAGCTGTTTTTT.

This clone was counted between two and nine times. This sequence joins TRBV5-6 and TRBJ2-3; D call uncertain. The CDR3 runs to 12 residues. Germline CDR1 SGHDT, CDR2 YYEEEE. Trimming took 2 bases from V and 1 from J, leaving 2 bases between them. CDR3 nucleotide sequence: TGTGCCAGCAGCTTCGGCACAGATACGCAGTATTTT. Translated, it gives CASSFGTDTQYF. The variable domain in full, completed from reference TRBV5-6 and TRBJ2-3, reads DAGVTQSPTHLIKTRGQQVTLRCSPKSGHDTVSWYQQALGQGPQFIFQYYEEEERQRGNFPDRFSGHQFPNYSSELNVNALLLGDSALYLCASSFGTDTQYFGPGTRLTVL.

The chain joins TRBV6-2 or TRBV6-3 to TRBJ2-3; 7 bases map to TRBD1. The J segment lost 3 bases and the V segment lost 0 bases, leaving 9 bases of the junction unmatched. Germline CDR1 MNHEY, CDR2 SVGEGT. The CDR3 covers 17 residues. For the CDR3, the DNA is TGTGCCAGCAGTTACTCCCGGGACAGAGCTTTAACAGATACGCAGTATTTT. It is translated as CASSYSRDRALTDTQYF.

The chain recombines TRBV3-1 (or the pseudogene TRBV3-2) with TRBJ1-1, with 7 bases aligning to TRBD1. V shed 7 bases and J 1 base; nucleotides not matched to a gene: 15. Per germline, CDR1 LGHDT and CDR2 YNNKEL (reference sequence). The CDR3 runs to 17 residues. The CDR3, as DNA: TGTGCCAGCAACCGCAAAGACAGGGTGAATGGGAACACTGAAGCTTTCTTT. This gives the protein CASNRKDRVNGNTEAFF.

This chain links TRBV28 with TRBJ2-7, with 8 positions matching TRBD1. The germline V gene encodes CDR1 MDHEN and CDR2 SYDVKM. V was pared by 7 bases and J by 6 bases, with 11 bases of the junction left unmatched. The CDR3 spans 14 residues. CDR3 sequence (DNA): TGTGCCAGCAATTCCCAGGGGGCGCGTACCGAGCAGTACTTC. Its protein product is CASNSQGARTEQYF.

The V and J genes are TRBV5-5 and TRBJ1-4; no clear D. This CDR3 region has 16 residues. Germline V CDR1 and CDR2: SGHKS, YYEKEE (reference sequence). V was trimmed by 3 bases and J by 7 bases, leaving 19 bases between them. The CDR3 loop reads CASSWTVMRESEKLFF. For the CDR3, the DNA is TGTGCCAGCAGCTGGACGGTCATGAGGGAGTCTGAAAAACTGTTTTTT.

The chain couples TRBV4-3 to TRBJ2-7; 9 bases are a match to TRBD1. Germline assignment: CDR1 LGHNA and CDR2 YSLEER. With 2 bases clipped from V and 6 bases from J, the junction kept 5 bases outside the gene matches. This CDR3 has 14 amino acids. CDR3 loop: CASSQRTGELEQYF. The CDR3 DNA follows: TGCGCCAGCAGCCAACGGACAGGGGAACTCGAGCAGTACTTC.

The chain is built from TRBV6-5 and TRBJ1-1; TRBD1 might be the D (6 bases). The V end was cut by 6 bases, the J end by 4 bases, with 15 bases between. From germline, CDR1 is MNHEY and CDR2 SVGAGI. CDR3 size: 14 residues. The chain's CDR3 is CASRPSTGSTEAFF. The CDR3 bases are TGTGCCAGCAGGCCTTCCACAGGGAGCACTGAAGCTTTCTTT.

The chain employs TRBV5-1 and TRBJ2-5; TRBD1 agrees at 7 bases. The CDR3 has 14 amino acids. In germline, CDR1 is SGHRS, CDR2 YFSETQ. Trimming took 4 bases from V and 3 from J; bases not matched to a gene: 6. The CDR3 DNA follows: TGCGCCAGCAGCCACGGGACAGCGGAAGAGACCCAGTACTTC. This codes for CASSHGTAEETQYF.

This clone was counted once. The V gene is TRBV5-6, the J gene TRBJ1-2, with D hard to call. Between the trimmed V and J ends, which lost 0 bases and 2 bases, there was a span of 8 bases. This CDR3 is 14 amino acids long. Germline CDR1 reads SGHDT; CDR2 reads YYEEEE. The CDR3 is CASSLGKANYGYTF. The CDR3 coding sequence is TGTGCCAGCAGCTTGGGAAAAGCCAACTATGGCTACACCTTC. Complete variable domain (other parts from reference TRBV5-6 and TRBJ1-2): DAGVTQSPTHLIKTRGQQVTLRCSPKSGHDTVSWYQQALGQGPQFIFQYYEEEERQRGNFPDRFSGHQFPNYSSELNVNALLLGDSALYLCASSLGKANYGYTFGSGTRLTVV.

A few counts support this clone. This chain links TRBV5-4 with TRBJ1-2; D is uncertain. Trimming left V 4 bases short and J 8 bases short, with 18 bases between. The CDR3 loop spans 14 amino acids. The germline V gene encodes CDR1 SGHNT and CDR2 YYREEE (reference sequence). CDR3 bases: TGTGCCAGCAGCCCCCGCGGTAGGGCGGGCGGCTACACCTTC. It codes for CASSPRGRAGGYTF.

The chain has TRBV18 and TRBJ1-1; the D gene is possibly TRBD1 (5 bases). Germline V gene sequence: CDR1 KGHSH, CDR2 LQKENI. The CDR3 consists of 17 residues. Trimming removed 2 bases from V and 3 bases from J, with 19 bases in between. The CDR3, as DNA: TGTGCCAGCTCACCATCCTACTTCTATGAACAGGACACTGAAGCTTTCTTT. This gives the protein CASSPSYFYEQDTEAFF.

V is TRBV6-6 and J is TRBJ2-1; D might be TRBD1 (7 bases). There are 14 residues in the CDR3. Germline V gene sequence: CDR1 MNHNY, CDR2 SVGAGI (reference sequence). V was shortened by 4 bases and J by 7 bases, with 14 bases between the two germline ends. CDR3 nucleotide sequence: TGTGCCAGCAGTTCAGGGGGGACTTTTAATGAGCAGTTCTTC. Translated: CASSSGGTFNEQFF.

The chain is built from TRBV4-3 and TRBJ2-2; D is unclear. Germline CDR1 LGHNA, CDR2 YSLEER. The V end was cut by 0 bases, the J end by 6 bases, with 5 bases between. The CDR3 runs to 13 residues. The CDR3 region has the DNA TGCGCCAGCAGCCAAGATCTCCCCGGGGAGCTGTTTTTT. Translation: CASSQDLPGELFF.

The CDR3 is CASSLTGMGTEAFF. As DNA, the CDR3 is TGTGCCAGCAGCCTGACAGGGATGGGCACTGAAGCTTTCTTT. J is TRBJ1-1 and V is TRBV7-9; the match to TRBD1 covers 7 bases. The V and J ends lost 5 bases and 4 bases, in that order; junction bases with no gene match: 7. The germline V gene encodes CDR1 SEHNR and CDR2 FQNEAQ (reference sequence). The length of the CDR3 is 14 residues.

The gene calls are TRBV7-4 and TRBJ2-4; tentative D call: TRBD2 (6 bases). The germline gives CDR1 SGHVT, CDR2 SQSDAQ. The CDR3 is 18 amino acids. V lost 4 bases and J lost 3, with 22 bases in between. CDR3 loop: CASSSRDWWGYVKNIQYF. The CDR3 DNA reads as TGTGCCAGCAGCTCCCGGGACTGGTGGGGATACGTCAAAAACATTCAGTACTTC.

The CDR3 sequence: CASSEQSYAGSYTF. CDR3 DNA: TGTGCCAGCAGTGAACAGTCTTATGCAGGGAGCTACACCTTC. This chain connects TRBV6-1 to TRBJ1-2; D perhaps matches TRBD1 (5 bases). CDR1 and CDR2 (germline): MNHNS, SASEGT. With 2 bases removed from V and 9 bases from J, the gap between germline ends came to 16 bases. This CDR3 has 14 residues.

The chain combines TRBV7-9 with TRBJ1-1; the D is unclear. V shed 0 bases and J shed 0 bases, with 8 bases lying between them. The length of the CDR3 is 15 residues. Germline values: CDR1 SEHNR, CDR2 FQNEAQ (reference sequence). This CDR3 reads CASSLADFLNTEAFF. The CDR3 bases are TGTGCCAGCAGCTTAGCGGACTTCCTGAACACTGAAGCTTTCTTT.

This clone occurred a few times. The V gene is TRBV28, the J gene TRBJ2-5; the D is unclear. CDR1 MDHEN and CDR2 SYDVKM come from the germline V gene. V lost 5 bases and J 2 bases, leaving 12 bases between the germline ends. This CDR3 has 14 amino acids. The CDR3 coding sequence is TGTGCCAGCAGTCCCCTCCAAGCTCAAGAGACCCAGTACTTC. This gives the protein CASSPLQAQETQYF. The full variable domain, its missing parts supplied by reference TRBV28 and TRBJ2-5, is DVKVTQSSRYLVKRTGEKVFLECVQDMDHENMFWYRQDPGLGLRLIYFSYDVKMKEKGDIPEGYSVSREKKERFSLILESASTNQTSMYLCASSPLQAQETQYFGPGTRLLVL.

Here the CDR3 reads CASSLSRGYYGYTF. The CDR3 bases are TGTGCCAGCAGTTTAAGCAGGGGGTACTATGGCTACACCTTC. The V and J genes are TRBV27 and TRBJ1-2; 7 nucleotides match TRBD1. The CDR3 has 14 amino acids. The V segment lost 2 bases and the J segment 3 bases; nucleotides outside the gene matches: 3. Germline V gene data show CDR1 as MNHEY and CDR2 as SMNVEV (reference sequence).

The CDR3 is CASSTSRETLTYGYTF. Here the CDR3 DNA reads TGTGCCAGTAGTACTAGTCGGGAAACTTTAACATATGGCTACACCTTC. This chain uses TRBV19 with TRBJ1-2; no reliable D call. The CDR3 length is 16 residues. The V end lost 4 bases, the J end lost 5 bases, and 20 bases lay between the germline ends. CDR1 LNHDA and CDR2 SQIVND come from the germline V gene (reference sequence).

V is TRBV6-2 or TRBV6-3 and J is TRBJ2-5; TRBD2 matches 12 bases. This CDR3 has 15 amino acids. V lost 6 bases, J lost 7 bases, and 9 bases stayed unmatched. Germline V CDR1 and CDR2: MNHEY, SVGEGT. Here the CDR3 DNA reads TGTGCCAGCAGCCCCGCTAGCGGGGGGGCGGGGACCCAGTACTTC. Translated, it gives CASSPASGGAGTQYF.

The chain joins TRBV27 to TRBJ2-7, with 10 bases fitting TRBD2. Germline V gene data show CDR1 as MNHEY and CDR2 as SMNVEV (reference sequence). V gave up 6 bases and J gave up 3 bases; unmatched junction bases: 11. The CDR3 extends over 16 amino acids. CDR3 nucleotide sequence: TGTGCCAGCAGGCCGCCGGGACTAGCGTCTCTCTACGAGCAGTACTTC. This codes for CASRPPGLASLYEQYF.

The chain joins TRBV5-1 to TRBJ1-2; D might be TRBD1 (5 bases). The CDR3 covers 13 residues. The ends were cut back, 0 bases at V and 3 bases at J, with 6 bases in the middle. Germline V gives CDR1 SGHRS, CDR2 YFSETQ. The CDR3 is CASSLARDYGYTF. The CDR3 DNA is TGCGCCAGCAGCTTGGCCAGGGACTATGGCTACACCTTC. The full variable domain, with the rest looked up from reference TRBV5-1 and TRBJ1-2, is KAGVTQTPRYLIKTRGQQVTLSCSPISGHRSVSWYQQTPGQGLQFLFEYFSETQRNKGNFPGRFSGRQFSNSRSEMNVSTLELGDSALYLCASSLARDYGYTFGSGTRLTVV.

This chain uses TRBV7-9 with TRBJ1-1; 7 nucleotides match TRBD1. The CDR3 is 14 amino acids. CDR1 SEHNR and CDR2 FQNEAQ come from the germline V gene (reference sequence). J lost 4 bases, V lost 7 bases, and 9 bases had no gene match. The CDR3 is CASINDRAGTEAFF. In DNA form, the CDR3 reads TGTGCCAGCATCAACGACAGGGCCGGCACTGAAGCTTTCTTT.

This clone was seen once. The chain is built from TRBV6-5 and TRBJ1-6, with a possible D match to TRBD1 (6 bases). The V end was cut by 4 bases, the J end by 2 bases, with 12 bases between. Looked up from germline, CDR1 is MNHEY and CDR2 is SVGAGI. This CDR3 spans 16 amino acids. The CDR3 loop is CASSWTAGAYNSPLHF. CDR3 nucleotides: TGTGCCAGCAGTTGGACAGCAGGGGCCTATAATTCACCCCTCCACTTT.

The chain has TRBV10-3 and TRBJ1-2; 7 nucleotides align to TRBD1. CDR3 length equals 14 residues. Germline trimming cut 11 bases from V and 0 bases from J; bases unmatched to any gene: 9. CDR1 and CDR2 from the germline V gene are ENHRY and SYGVKD. The chain's CDR3 is CAPTGPRPNYGYTF. The CDR3 DNA sequence: TGTGCCCCGACAGGGCCCAGGCCTAACTATGGCTACACCTTC.